This T cell receptor (beta chain) was retrieved from a study of identical twins. Study-wide results and limits: Not following the same donors, the study drew its conclusions from cross-sectional statistical analysis.

In regard to this clonotype: Its specificity is not known.

In germline, CDR1 is SQVTM, CDR2 ANQGSEA. The CDR3 sequence is 13 residues long. V was clipped by 8 bases and J by 0 bases, with 10 bases between them. TCRdb passed the 5' RACE reads through MiXCR, listing each CDR3 protein once. Among some 760,000 distinct CDR3 sequences listed, over 15% were seen once. This sample also belongs to another study, concerning T cells expressing NK-cell markers. This second study notes: In the group of eight sequenced donors, seven were HCMV-seropositive and one was seronegative. These clonotypes also led the CD3+CD56-NKG2C+ fraction in a handful of donors. The study left the HCMV specificity of expanded NKG2C+ T cell clones unresolved.

This rearrangement joins TRBV29-1 to TRBJ2-2; D not resolved. The sample consisted of PBMCs. The sequence was collected from a woman aged 18 to 35 in good health. CDR3 region: CSSDGSNTGELFF. The CDR3 nucleotides are TGCAGCTCAGACGGGTCGAACACCGGGGAGCTGTTTTTT.